The 17 T cell receptor beta chains in this list originate from one sample, sequenced in a study of graft-versus-host responses after intestinal transplantation. No antigen is known for these receptors. Assay: immunoSEQ multiplex PCR; the TCRdb copy retains only in-frame clones and omits some. The data contain 80,000 to 95,000 clones, roughly nine tenths of them singletons. The sample in question was unstimulated CD4+ T cells sorted from spleen or lymph node cells, obtained before transplant. The receptors derive from a human donor who was the organ donor for an intestinal transplant.

The chain employs TRBV7-9 and TRBJ2-7, with a weak D call TRBD1 (6 bases). CDR1 and CDR2 (germline): SEHNR, FQNEAQ (reference sequence). This CDR3 is 17 amino acids long. Deletions cut 0 bases from V and 4 bases from J, with 19 bases between. The CDR3 is CASSLAGTRYGRYEQYF. Written as DNA, the CDR3 is TGTGCCAGCAGCTTAGCCGGGACAAGGTACGGGCGGTACGAGCAGTACTTC.

The V and J genes are TRBV7-2 and TRBJ2-3; D not certain. Germline CDR1 and CDR2: SGHTA and FQGNSA. The CDR3 has 14 amino acids. V was cut by 3 bases and J by 2 bases, with 9 bases left in between. This CDR3 reads CASSFQAATDTQYF. The CDR3 nucleotides read TGTGCCAGCAGCTTTCAGGCAGCCACAGATACGCAGTATTTT.

This clone was seen a single time. The rearrangement joins TRBV11-1 to TRBJ2-5; D is perhaps TRBD2 (5 bases). The length of the CDR3 is 12 residues. Germline loops: CDR1 SGHAT, CDR2 FQDESV (reference sequence). V was clipped by 1 base and J by 5 bases, with 5 bases between them. The DNA for the CDR3 is TGTGCCAGCAGCTTAGGGGAGGAGACCCAGTACTTC. Protein sequence: CASSLGEETQYF.

Written as DNA, the CDR3 is TGTGCCAGCACTGACAGGAATAGCAATCAGCCCCAGCATTTT. Its protein product is CASTDRNSNQPQHF. The chain carries TRBV2 and TRBJ1-5; D is possibly TRBD1 (6 bases). Germline CDR1 and CDR2: SNHLY and FYNNEI. V lost 7 bases to trimming and J lost 0 bases, with 10 bases between them. There are 14 residues in the CDR3.

The chain carries TRBV6-5 and TRBJ2-7; 12 bases map to TRBD2. The V gene's germline CDR1 is MNHEY and CDR2 SVGAGI. The CDR3 spans 14 residues. V was pared by 6 bases and J by 4 bases, with 4 bases of the junction left unmatched. The CDR3 region is CASRRLAGVYEQYF. CDR3 bases: TGTGCCAGCAGAAGACTAGCGGGGGTATACGAGCAGTACTTC.

The chain is built from TRBV19 and TRBJ2-5; TRBD1 agrees at 7 bases. The germline CDR1 and CDR2 sequences are LNHDA and SQIVND (reference sequence). The length of the CDR3 is 15 residues. V lost 5 bases and J lost 2; bases outside the gene matches: 8. The CDR3 reads CASSYGTVIQETQYF. The CDR3 DNA sequence: TGTGCCAGTAGTTACGGGACAGTAATACAAGAGACCCAGTACTTC.

The V and J genes are TRBV19 and TRBJ1-5, with 10 bases that match TRBD1. CDR1 LNHDA and CDR2 SQIVND come from the germline V gene (reference sequence). V was clipped by 6 bases and J by 1 base; unmatched bases: 12. The CDR3 contains 18 residues. This CDR3 is CASRIWTGGRLSNQPQHF. The CDR3 DNA reads TGTGCCAGTAGGATATGGACAGGGGGACGGCTGAGCAATCAGCCCCAGCATTTT.

The V gene is TRBV5-1, the J gene TRBJ1-2; D remains unclear. Germline CDR1 reads SGHRS; CDR2 reads YFSETQ. The ends were cut back, 0 bases at V and 7 bases at J, with 4 bases in the middle. The CDR3 is 11 amino acids. The CDR3 spells CASSLVGGYTF. CDR3 in DNA: TGCGCCAGCAGCTTGGTCGGTGGCTACACCTTC.

V usage is TRBV5-1 and J usage is TRBJ1-2, with a tentative D call TRBD1 (6 bases). The CDR3 is 13 residues long. Germline V lookup: CDR1 SGHRS, CDR2 YFSETQ. V was shortened by 4 bases and J by 8 bases, with 15 bases between the two germline ends. CDR3 bases: TGCGCCAGCAGCGGCAACAGGGTAGAAGGCTACACCTTC. Translating gives CASSGNRVEGYTF.

The rearrangement uses TRBV7-2 and TRBJ2-1, with 12 bases fitting TRBD2. Trimming cost V 5 bases and J 10 bases; bases outside gene matches: 6. The CDR3 has 14 residues. CDR1 SGHTA and CDR2 FQGNSA come from the germline V gene. The CDR3 protein is CASSPRTSGTEQFF. The CDR3 bases are TGTGCCAGCAGCCCTCGGACTAGCGGGACGGAGCAGTTCTTC.

This chain connects TRBV7-6 to TRBJ2-2; 12 bases match TRBD2. CDR1 is SGHVS and CDR2 is FNYEAQ in the germline V gene. The CDR3 sequence is 18 residues long. The junction had 8 bases not matched to a gene; V was cut back by 3 bases and J by 3 bases. The CDR3 bases are TGTGCCAGCAGCTTCCGGCTAGCGGGAGGGCCCGACACCGGGGAGCTGTTTTTT. Its protein is CASSFRLAGGPDTGELFF.

The chain combines TRBV5-4 with TRBJ2-1; 7 bases fit TRBD2. V shed 3 bases and J 9 bases; nucleotides not matched to a gene: 12. CDR3 length: 15 amino acids. CDR1 and CDR2 from the germline V gene are SGHNT and YYREEE (reference sequence). Here the CDR3 DNA reads TGTGCCAGCAGCTCTCCCCTGGCGGGAGTGGGTGAGCAGTTCTTC. It specifies CASSSPLAGVGEQFF.

This clone was seen a single time. The chain recombines TRBV10-3 with TRBJ2-7; TRBD1 matches 7 bases. With 6 bases clipped from V and 3 bases from J, the junction kept 8 bases outside the gene matches. Per germline, CDR1 ENHRY and CDR2 SYGVKD. The CDR3 loop spans 14 amino acids. As DNA, the CDR3 is TGTGCCATCAGAAGACAGGGTAGAGACTACGAGCAGTACTTC. Its translation is CAIRRQGRDYEQYF.

This chain uses TRBV10-3 with TRBJ2-3; 8 bases align to TRBD2. CDR3 length: 13 amino acids. Germline CDR1 reads ENHRY; CDR2 reads SYGVKD. The V segment lost 3 bases and the J segment 7 bases; nucleotides outside the gene matches: 3. CDR3 residues: CAISELAGHTQYF. The CDR3 bases are TGTGCCATCAGTGAATTAGCGGGGCATACGCAGTATTTT.

This chain links TRBV25-1 with TRBJ2-1; D not certain. The CDR3 has 14 residues. CDR1 and CDR2 from the germline V gene are MGHDK and SYGVNS. Trimming took 1 base from V and 5 from J, leaving 9 bases between them. As DNA, the CDR3 is TGTGCCAGCAGTGAATTGAGGCGCGACAATGAGCAGTTCTTC. It codes for CASSELRRDNEQFF.

The chain links TRBV6-1 to TRBJ2-7, with D maybe TRBD2 (6 bases). The CDR3 is made up of 15 amino acids. V was pared by 4 bases and J by 2 bases, with 15 bases between. The V gene's germline CDR1 is MNHNS and CDR2 SASEGT. The CDR3 spells CASSAVAATTYEQYF. Written as DNA, the CDR3 is TGTGCCAGCAGTGCAGTAGCGGCTACAACCTACGAGCAGTACTTC.

The chain combines TRBV15 with TRBJ2-5; TRBD1 agrees at 7 bases. Judging by the DNA end, TRBJ2-7 fits better; the J call may be wrong. From germline, CDR1 is LNHNV and CDR2 YYDKDF (reference sequence). This CDR3 comprises 16 residues. The CDR3 loop is CATSEGAGLIPHEQYF. CDR3 nucleotide sequence: TGTGCCACCAGCGAGGGGGCTGGACTCATACCCCACGAGCAGTACTTC.